This T cell receptor beta chain was sequenced during a study of high-grade serous ovarian cancer treatment subgroups. The wider study: Mean per sample: about 15,000 reads, just under 7,500 unique TCR beta rearrangements.

Generated by immunoSEQ multiplex PCR, the TCRdb table keeps only in-frame clones and is missing some. The top ten clones hold approximately 7.7% of a sample with roughly 6,000 clones, just over 70% of them seen once. For this clone: The antigen is undetermined.

Trimming removed 7 bases at V and 7 bases at J, with 11 bases between. Germline CDR1 is MNHEY and CDR2 is SMNVEV (reference sequence). This CDR3 spans 13 amino acids. Overall study findings and caveats: These tumor repertoires lack spatial information from bulk sequencing. Tumors within one patient showed repertoire similarity of roughly 0.1 to 0.8. Higher neoantigen levels went with greater TCR clonal relatedness.

Tumor samples were obtained before definitive surgery or chemotherapy. Sequencing was carried out using tumor tissue. The sequence was collected from a human donor with high-grade serous ovarian cancer. The chain has TRBV27 and TRBJ1-6; tentative D call: TRBD1 (6 bases). In DNA, the CDR3 is TGTGCCAGCAAAGAGGGGGGAAATTCACCCCTCCACTTT. This encodes CASKEGGNSPLHF.